This T cell receptor (beta chain) is drawn from a study of siplizumab effects on memory and regulatory T cells. Germline V gene sequence: CDR1 SGHRS, CDR2 YFSETQ. There are 17 residues in the CDR3. V was clipped by 3 bases and J by 2 bases; unmatched bases: 5. This table comes from immunoSEQ multiplex PCR, and its TCRdb copy is limited to in-frame clones, with some not included. The sample records approximately 82,000 clones, roughly 90% being singletons. The specimen sequenced was Tregs sorted from blood. This TCR derives from a human donor in good health. The chain employs TRBV5-1 and TRBJ2-3; TRBD2 matches at 14 bases. CDR3 sequence reads: CASSSGLAGGTTDTQYF. In DNA, the CDR3 is TGCGCCAGCAGCTCCGGACTAGCGGGGGGAACCACAGATACGCAGTATTTT.